This TCR beta chain was sequenced for a study of cytomegalovirus exposure and HLA in healthy donors. Notes on this clone: Its antigen is currently unknown.

The primer mix had 60 Vbeta and 13 Jbeta primers. Only in-frame clones appear in the TCRdb table, and some are missing; sequencing was by immunoSEQ multiplex PCR. The table records over 200,000 clones, approximately 78% of them present only once. V was clipped by 7 bases and J by 0 bases, with 17 bases between them. The V gene's germline CDR1 is SGHDT and CDR2 YYEEEE. The CDR3 runs to 17 residues. Study-wide results and caveats: TCR beta V segments were, for the most part, productive about 87% or about 30% of the time in an earlier analysis.

V is TRBV5-6 and J is TRBJ1-6; no clear D. The TCR sequence derives from a male donor in good health and CMV-seronegative. Sequencing used PBMCs. The CDR3 region is CASSPGVWSSYNSPLHF. CDR3 bases: TGTGCCAGCTCGCCGGGTGTTTGGAGCTCCTATAATTCACCCCTCCACTTT.